This is a list of T cell receptor beta chains from one sample in a study of response to subunit inactivated influenza vaccine. MiXCR was run by TCRdb on the RT-PCR reads, yielding one entry per CDR3 protein. Of about 830,000 distinct CDR3 sequences listed, under 20% are singletons. The source was PBMCs from blood, collected 4 to 6 days after vaccination. The origin of the receptors is a man aged 45-65 years who received an inactivated influenza vaccine. CDR3s leave out the opening cysteine and the closing phenylalanine or tryptophan. Rows give clone size only sometimes, using once, few, many, or a class for an expanded clone.

cdr3_aa	v_call	cdr3_length	clone_size
ASSAGGRAF	TRBV7-9	9	NA
ASSKGTKLGYGYT	TRBV19	13	NA
SATTRPGLAGSSYEQY	TRBV20-1	16	NA
SVVPLAGAGETQY	TRBV29-1	13	NA
ATSRSRSGNEQF	TRBV15	12	NA
ASSVGLNTNYGYT	TRBV9	13	few
ASSPTKTNYGYT	TRBV18	12	NA
ATSASLDTQY	TRBV24-1	10	NA
SARGAGGVFSYEQY	TRBV20-1	14	NA
AWSDRDRGLYGYT	TRBV30	13	few
ASLDWGATSNNEQF	TRBV6-1	14	few
ASSSSIGQTRSTDTQY	TRBV27	16	many
ATSDLGTGSYNEQF	TRBV24-1	14	many
ASSPMDRVTEAF	TRBV7-7	12	NA
SARDSRGRTDTQY	TRBV20-1	13	few
ASSRDPQNEQF	TRBV2	11	few
SAGPDEQF	TRBV29-1	8	NA
ASKGLAGLEQF	TRBV2	11	few
ATDKGGGRETQY	TRBV28	12	once
ASSATGGGNEQY	TRBV9	12	NA
ASIKQGAMNTEAF	TRBV6-2/TRBV6-3	13	few
ASSLVQITMNTEAF	TRBV5-1	14	few
SARDDALRTYEQY	TRBV20-1	13	few
SAVGQAFSTDTQY	TRBV20-1	13	NA
ASSPTGGNGYT	TRBV6-6	11	few
ASSQEWEGPQH	TRBV3-1	11	NA
ASSYSSSSYNEQF	TRBV6-5	13	few
ASSPPGRGSLAGELF	TRBV9	15	NA
SVEVAGGPPDTQY	TRBV29-1	13	few